These 27 T cell receptor beta chains originate from one sample sequenced in a study of PD-L1 blockade in urothelial cancer. The table came from immunoSEQ multiplex PCR; TCRdb's copy has only in-frame clones and leaves some out. Among some 40,000 clones listed, 80% to 95% were seen once. This sample comprised PBMCs, obtained around atezolizumab (anti-PD-L1) treatment. Receptors originate from an older man with urothelial cancer.

The rearrangement joins TRBV27 to TRBJ1-5, with TRBD1 matching over 9 bases. This CDR3 has 18 amino acids. V shed 5 bases, J shed 8 bases, and the junction held 19 bases outside the gene matches. Looked up from germline, CDR1 is MNHEY and CDR2 is SMNVEV (reference sequence). CDR3 loop: CASSTIRQGQGVREPQHF. CDR3 nucleotide sequence: TGTGCCAGCAGTACAATCCGGCAGGGACAGGGTGTTAGAGAGCCCCAGCATTTT.

The chain recombines TRBV5-1 with TRBJ2-3; D may be TRBD2 (5 bases). The V end was cut by 1 base, the J end by 6 bases, with 12 bases between. Germline V lookup: CDR1 SGHRS, CDR2 YFSETQ. The CDR3 is made up of 14 amino acids. CDR3 coding DNA: TGCGCCAGCAGCTTGCCGGTGGGAGTGGATACGCAGTATTTT. Its translation: CASSLPVGVDTQYF.

This clone turned up a few times. This rearrangement joins TRBV19 to TRBJ1-2; maybe TRBD1 (6 bases). Germline V gene sequence: CDR1 LNHDA, CDR2 SQIVND (reference sequence). V lost 6 bases and J lost 8, with 19 bases in between. The CDR3 covers 14 residues. Written as DNA, the CDR3 is TGTGCCAGTAGCCTCATGGGGGCGAGGAGGGGCTACACCTTC. This encodes CASSLMGARRGYTF.

The J gene is TRBJ2-7, the V gene TRBV7-9; 8 bases line up with TRBD2. Germline values: CDR1 SEHNR, CDR2 FQNEAQ (reference sequence). V shed 2 bases and J 3 bases; nucleotides not matched to a gene: 0. The CDR3 is 13 residues long. The CDR3 spells CASSLTSGYEQYF. The DNA for the CDR3 is TGTGCCAGCAGCTTAACTAGCGGCTACGAGCAGTACTTC.

The gene calls are TRBV28 and TRBJ2-7; 10 bases match TRBD2. This CDR3 is built from 16 residues. V lost 4 bases, J lost 3 bases, and 9 bases stayed unmatched. Germline CDR1 and CDR2: MDHEN and SYDVKM. The CDR3: CASSSLGTSVDYEQYF. In DNA, the CDR3 is TGTGCCAGCAGTTCTCTCGGGACTAGCGTAGACTACGAGCAGTACTTC.

The chain combines TRBV27 with TRBJ2-1; D is ambiguous. This CDR3 has 14 residues. V was pared by 5 bases and J by 5 bases, with 13 bases between. The germline gives CDR1 MNHEY, CDR2 SMNVEV (reference sequence). CDR3 sequence: CASSPLLRDNEQFF. As DNA, the CDR3 is TGTGCCAGCAGTCCCCTGTTGAGAGACAATGAGCAGTTCTTC.

The chain recombines TRBV5-4 with TRBJ2-3; TRBD2 is a possible D gene (9 bases). Trimming shortened V by 4 bases and J by 1 base, and 16 bases separated the two germline ends. The CDR3 covers 16 residues. The germline gives CDR1 SGHNT, CDR2 YYREEE (reference sequence). CDR3 sequence (DNA): TGTGCCAGCAGCCTAGCGGGACAGGTGGGCACAGATACGCAGTATTTT. Its translation is CASSLAGQVGTDTQYF.

This chain connects TRBV28 to TRBJ2-3; 7 positions agree with TRBD2. Per germline, CDR1 MDHEN and CDR2 SYDVKM. Unmatched junction bases numbered 14, after V lost 4 bases and J lost 4 bases. The CDR3 is made up of 17 amino acids. The CDR3 nucleotides read TGTGCCAGCAGTTGGGGGGGTGCCAAAATTTTATCAGATACGCAGTATTTT. It is translated as CASSWGGAKILSDTQYF.

The V gene is TRBV2, the J gene TRBJ1-2; D ambiguous. Germline loops: CDR1 SNHLY, CDR2 FYNNEI. Trimming removed 6 bases at V and 4 bases at J, with 12 bases between. CDR3 length: 13 amino acids. The CDR3 nucleotides are TGTGCCAGCAGGCTAGATAGTATCTATGGCTACACCTTC. The encoded protein is CASRLDSIYGYTF.

The chain combines TRBV11-2 with TRBJ1-5; D is ambiguous. The V end was cut by 3 bases, the J end by 7 bases, with 10 bases between. The germline CDR1 and CDR2 sequences are SGHAT and FQNNGV. The CDR3 runs 13 residues. CDR3 sequence (DNA): TGTGCCAGCAGCTTCGGGGTAACACAGCCCCAGCATTTT. Translating gives CASSFGVTQPQHF.

In this sample, this clone turned up once. The V and J genes are TRBV6-6 and TRBJ2-7; 12 bases line up with TRBD1. This CDR3 is 15 amino acids long. Trimming cost V 0 bases and J 6 bases; bases outside gene matches: 3. Germline CDR1 reads MNHNY; CDR2 reads SVGAGI (reference sequence). The CDR3 nucleotides are TGTGCCAGCAGTTACTCCGGGACAGGGGGCGGCGAGCAGTACTTC. Translation gives CASSYSGTGGGEQYF.

This chain links TRBV5-4 with TRBJ1-2, with D tentatively TRBD1 (5 bases). Germline assignment: CDR1 SGHNT and CDR2 YYREEE (reference sequence). The CDR3 loop spans 13 amino acids. Trimming pared 4 bases from V and 7 bases from J, leaving 14 bases between. For the CDR3, the DNA is TGTGCCAGCAGCCAGACAGAGTTGGGTGGCTACACCTTC. Translating gives CASSQTELGGYTF.

V usage is TRBV27 and J usage is TRBJ1-5; TRBD1 matches at 8 bases. The CDR3 contains 15 residues. Germline values: CDR1 MNHEY, CDR2 SMNVEV (reference sequence). Germline trimming cut 1 base from V and 3 bases from J; bases unmatched to any gene: 2. The CDR3 is CASSLWGQDNQPQHF. Here the CDR3 DNA reads TGTGCCAGCAGTTTATGGGGACAGGACAATCAGCCCCAGCATTTT.

The CDR3 bases are TGCGCCAGCAGCCAGCAGGGGTGGAACACTGAAGCTTTCTTT. Translated: CASSQQGWNTEAFF. This chain connects TRBV5-1 to TRBJ1-1; maybe TRBD1 (6 bases). Germline V CDR1 and CDR2: SGHRS, YFSETQ. The CDR3 spans 14 residues. The V and J ends lost 4 bases and 1 base respectively, with 11 bases between them.

The CDR3 is CASSTLQGATSEQFF. For the CDR3, the DNA is TGTGCCAGCAGCACCCTCCAAGGAGCGACTAGTGAGCAGTTCTTC. The rearrangement joins TRBV11-2 to TRBJ2-1, with a possible D match to TRBD2 (6 bases). This CDR3 is 15 amino acids long. V dropped 5 bases and J dropped 9 bases, with 20 bases sitting between them. From germline, CDR1 is SGHAT and CDR2 FQNNGV.

The chain employs TRBV7-6 and TRBJ2-3; 9 positions match TRBD2. The length of the CDR3 is 17 residues. V lost 0 bases, J lost 5 bases, and 9 bases stayed unmatched. Germline V gene sequence: CDR1 SGHVS, CDR2 FNYEAQ. The CDR3: CASSLAGGRALGDTQYF. DNA for the CDR3: TGTGCCAGCAGCTTAGCGGGCGGGAGGGCCTTGGGAGATACGCAGTATTTT.

This chain links TRBV4-1 with TRBJ1-1; D is ambiguous. V was cut by 4 bases and J by 0 bases, with 15 bases left in between. The CDR3 runs to 16 residues. Per the germline V gene, CDR1 is MGHRA and CDR2 is YSYEKL. The CDR3 region is CASSPRELFMNTEAFF. The CDR3 DNA is TGCGCCAGCAGCCCACGGGAGTTATTTATGAACACTGAAGCTTTCTTT.

The sample holds one count of this clone. The chain combines TRBV5-4 with TRBJ2-1; TRBD2 matches at 7 bases. Germline V CDR1 and CDR2: SGHNT, YYREEE (reference sequence). V trimming: 4 bases; J trimming: 10 bases; junction bases outside the gene matches: 11. This CDR3 has 14 amino acids. CDR3 nucleotide sequence: TGTGCCAGCAGCACCCTGACTAGCTTGGACGAGCAGTTCTTC. It is translated as CASSTLTSLDEQFF.

The chain couples TRBV27 to TRBJ1-2, with D maybe TRBD1 (5 bases). CDR1 and CDR2 (germline): MNHEY, SMNVEV (reference sequence). V was cut by 0 bases and J by 2 bases, with 7 bases left in between. The CDR3 totals 14 residues. The CDR3 bases are TGTGCCAGCAGTTTATCGTCAGGGAACTATGGCTACACCTTC. It translates to CASSLSSGNYGYTF.

The gene calls are TRBV19 and TRBJ2-2; D gene unclear. V was pared by 4 bases and J by 2 bases, with 8 bases between. Germline CDR1 LNHDA, CDR2 SQIVND (reference sequence). The CDR3 is made up of 14 amino acids. This CDR3 is CASSTGANTGELFF. The DNA of the CDR3 is TGTGCCAGTAGTACGGGTGCTAACACCGGGGAGCTGTTTTTT.

This rearrangement joins TRBV28 to TRBJ2-5; perhaps TRBD1 as D (5 bases). The V and J ends lost 6 bases and 5 bases respectively, with 19 bases between them. This CDR3 contains 15 residues. Germline values: CDR1 MDHEN, CDR2 SYDVKM. CDR3 residues: CASSRTGIRVETQYF. CDR3 DNA sequence: TGTGCCAGCAGCAGAACAGGAATAAGAGTGGAGACCCAGTACTTC.

The rearrangement links TRBV28 to TRBJ2-7, with a possible D match to TRBD2 (6 bases). Germline V gene sequence: CDR1 MDHEN, CDR2 SYDVKM. The CDR3 spans 14 residues. The V end lost 3 bases, the J end lost 2 bases, and 11 bases lay between the germline ends. CDR3 nucleotides: TGTGCCAGCAGTTTCTACACTAGCCCCTACGAGCAGTACTTC. Its translation: CASSFYTSPYEQYF. Using reference TRBV28 and TRBJ2-7 for the parts outside the CDR3, the full variable domain is DVKVTQSSRYLVKRTGEKVFLECVQDMDHENMFWYRQDPGLGLRLIYFSYDVKMKEKGDIPEGYSVSREKKERFSLILESASTNQTSMYLCASSFYTSPYEQYFGPGTRLTVT.

The chain couples TRBV6-5 to TRBJ1-1, with D possibly being TRBD1 (5 bases). This CDR3 has 12 residues. The germline gives CDR1 MNHEY, CDR2 SVGAGI. V lost 2 bases, J lost 5 bases, and 6 bases lay in between. CDR3 amino acids: CASSYGATEAFF. DNA for the CDR3: TGTGCCAGCAGTTACGGGGCTACTGAAGCTTTCTTT.

The chain has TRBV15 and TRBJ2-5; D gene uncertain. This CDR3 has 13 amino acids. Germline V gives CDR1 LNHNV, CDR2 YYDKDF (reference sequence). Between the trimmed V and J ends, which lost 3 bases and 5 bases, there was a span of 10 bases. CDR3 sequence (DNA): TGTGCCACCAGCAGGGCATATACGGAGACCCAGTACTTC. The encoded protein is CATSRAYTETQYF.

The V call is TRBV5-1, the J call TRBJ2-3; 7 bases agree with TRBD2. Germline CDR1 and CDR2: SGHRS and YFSETQ. J gave up 2 bases and V 6 bases, and 15 bases lay outside the gene matches. This CDR3 region has 17 residues. CDR3 coding DNA: TGCGCCAGCACCGTCACCCCCGGGGGAGGGACCACAGATACGCAGTATTTT. Translation gives CASTVTPGGGTTDTQYF.

The chain couples TRBV7-6 to TRBJ2-1, with unresolved D. V was trimmed by 2 bases and J by 0 bases, leaving 5 bases between them. This CDR3 spans 14 amino acids. Germline V gene sequence: CDR1 SGHVS, CDR2 FNYEAQ. The CDR3 bases are TGTGCCAGCAGCTTAATTAGCTCCTACAATGAGCAGTTCTTC. This encodes CASSLISSYNEQFF. Complete variable domain (other parts from reference TRBV7-6 and TRBJ2-1): GAGVSQSPRYKVTKRGQDVALRCDPISGHVSLYWYRQALGQGPEFLTYFNYEAQQDKSGLPNDRFSAERPEGSISTLTIQRTEQRDSAMYRCASSLISSYNEQFFGPGTRLTVL.

This chain uses TRBV29-1 with TRBJ2-5, with D possibly being TRBD1 (5 bases). The CDR3 is 13 amino acids. Trimming removed 8 bases from V and 5 bases from J, with 18 bases in between. In germline, CDR1 is SQVTM, CDR2 ANQGSEA. The CDR3 DNA is TGCAGCCTGAGGTACAGGCGCGGCGAGACCCAGTACTTC. Its translation: CSLRYRRGETQYF.